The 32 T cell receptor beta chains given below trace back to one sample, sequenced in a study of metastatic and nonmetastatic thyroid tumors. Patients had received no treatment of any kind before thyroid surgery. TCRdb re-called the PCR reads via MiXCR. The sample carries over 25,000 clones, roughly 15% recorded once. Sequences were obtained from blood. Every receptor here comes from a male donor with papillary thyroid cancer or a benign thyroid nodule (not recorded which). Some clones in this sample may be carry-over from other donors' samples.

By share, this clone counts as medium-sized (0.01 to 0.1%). For the CDR3, the DNA is TGTGCCAGCAGTTTAGCCGGACTGGGGGAGCAGTACTTC. Its translation is CASSLAGLGEQYF. This sequence joins TRBV12-3 or TRBV12-4 and TRBJ2-7; tentative D call: TRBD2 (5 bases). This CDR3 comprises 13 residues. The ends were cut back, 0 bases at V and 7 bases at J, with 10 bases in the middle.

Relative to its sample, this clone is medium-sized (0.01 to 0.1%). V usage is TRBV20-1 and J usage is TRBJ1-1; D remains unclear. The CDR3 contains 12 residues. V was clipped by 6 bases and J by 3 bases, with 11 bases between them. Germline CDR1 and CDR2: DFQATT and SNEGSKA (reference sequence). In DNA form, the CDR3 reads TGCAGTGCCCCCCAATGGGACACTGAAGCTTTCTTT. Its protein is CSAPQWDTEAFF.

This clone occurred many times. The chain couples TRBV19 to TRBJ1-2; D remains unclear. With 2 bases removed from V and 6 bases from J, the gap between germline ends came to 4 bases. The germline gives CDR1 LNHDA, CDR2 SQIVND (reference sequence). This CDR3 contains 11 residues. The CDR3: CASSIFDGYTF. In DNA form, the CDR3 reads TGTGCCAGTAGTATATTCGATGGCTACACCTTC. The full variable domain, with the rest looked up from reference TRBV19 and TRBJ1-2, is DGGITQSPKYLFRKEGQNVTLSCEQNLNHDAMYWYRQDPGQGLRLIYYSQIVNDFQKGDIAEGYSVSREKKESFPLTVTSAQKNPTAFYLCASSIFDGYTFGSGTRLTVV.

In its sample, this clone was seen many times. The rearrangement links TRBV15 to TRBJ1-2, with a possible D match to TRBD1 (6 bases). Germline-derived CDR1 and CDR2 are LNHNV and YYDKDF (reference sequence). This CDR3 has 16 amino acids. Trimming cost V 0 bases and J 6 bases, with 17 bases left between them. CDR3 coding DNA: TGTGCCACCAGCAGAGATTTTGCAGGGGAGAGCGATGGCTACACCTTC. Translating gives CATSRDFAGESDGYTF.

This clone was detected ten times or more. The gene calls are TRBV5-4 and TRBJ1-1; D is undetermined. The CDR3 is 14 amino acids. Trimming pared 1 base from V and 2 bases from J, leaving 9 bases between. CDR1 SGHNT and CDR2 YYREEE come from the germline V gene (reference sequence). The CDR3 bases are TGTGCCAGCAGCTTGATGTCCAGTAACACTGAAGCTTTCTTT. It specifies CASSLMSSNTEAFF.

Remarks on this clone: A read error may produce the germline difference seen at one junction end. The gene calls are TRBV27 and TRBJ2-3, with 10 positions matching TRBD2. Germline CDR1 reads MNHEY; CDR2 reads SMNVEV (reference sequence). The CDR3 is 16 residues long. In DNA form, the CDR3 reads TGTGCCAGCAGCTCTAGCGGGGGACATGGGTGGGATACTCAGTATTTT. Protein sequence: CASSSSGGHGWDTQYF.

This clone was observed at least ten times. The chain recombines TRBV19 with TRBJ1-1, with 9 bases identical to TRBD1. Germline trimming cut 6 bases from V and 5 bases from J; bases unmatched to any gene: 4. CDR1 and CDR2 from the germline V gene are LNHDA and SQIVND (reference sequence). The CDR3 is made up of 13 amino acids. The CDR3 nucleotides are TGTGCCAGTAGAAGACAGGGGGGAACTGAAGCTTTCTTT. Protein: CASRRQGGTEAFF. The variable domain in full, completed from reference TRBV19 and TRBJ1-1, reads DGGITQSPKYLFRKEGQNVTLSCEQNLNHDAMYWYRQDPGQGLRLIYYSQIVNDFQKGDIAEGYSVSREKKESFPLTVTSAQKNPTAFYLCASRRQGGTEAFFGQGTRLTVV.

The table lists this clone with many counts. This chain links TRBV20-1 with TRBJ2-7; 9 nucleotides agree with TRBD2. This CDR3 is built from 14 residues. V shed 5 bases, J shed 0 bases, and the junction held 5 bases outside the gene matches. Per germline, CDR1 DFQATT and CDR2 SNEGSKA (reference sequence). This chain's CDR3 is CSARAGGLSYEQYF. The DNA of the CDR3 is TGCAGTGCTCGAGCGGGGGGCCTCTCCTACGAGCAGTACTTC.

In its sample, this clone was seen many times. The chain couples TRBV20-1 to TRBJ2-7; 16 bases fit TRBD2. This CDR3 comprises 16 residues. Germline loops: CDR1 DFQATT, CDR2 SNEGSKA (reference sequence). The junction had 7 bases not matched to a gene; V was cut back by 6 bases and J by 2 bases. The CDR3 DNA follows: TGCAGTGCACAATCCGGGACTAGCGGGAGGGCCTACGAGCAGTACTTC. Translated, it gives CSAQSGTSGRAYEQYF.

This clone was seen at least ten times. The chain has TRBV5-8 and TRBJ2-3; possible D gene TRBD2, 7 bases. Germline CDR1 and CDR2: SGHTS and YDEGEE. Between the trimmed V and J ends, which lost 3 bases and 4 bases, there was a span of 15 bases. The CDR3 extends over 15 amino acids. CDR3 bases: TGTGCCAGCAGCTGGGGGGCGGGAGTCGCAGATACGCAGTATTTT. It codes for CASSWGAGVADTQYF.

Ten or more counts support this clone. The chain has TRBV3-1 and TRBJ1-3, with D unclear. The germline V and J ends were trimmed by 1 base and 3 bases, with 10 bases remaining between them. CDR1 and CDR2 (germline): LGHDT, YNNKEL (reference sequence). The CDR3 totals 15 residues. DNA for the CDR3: TGTGCCAGCAGCCAAGGAATAAGGGTTGGAAACACCATATATTTT. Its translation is CASSQGIRVGNTIYF.

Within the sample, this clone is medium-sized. CDR3: CASSLVGAGPRSEQYF. Written as DNA, the CDR3 is TGTGCCAGCAGTTTAGTCGGGGCGGGGCCTCGTAGTGAGCAGTACTTC. V usage is TRBV28 and J usage is TRBJ2-7, with a tentative D call TRBD2 (6 bases). This CDR3 region has 16 residues. Germline assignment: CDR1 MDHEN and CDR2 SYDVKM. V lost 2 bases, J lost 7 bases, and 21 bases lay in between.

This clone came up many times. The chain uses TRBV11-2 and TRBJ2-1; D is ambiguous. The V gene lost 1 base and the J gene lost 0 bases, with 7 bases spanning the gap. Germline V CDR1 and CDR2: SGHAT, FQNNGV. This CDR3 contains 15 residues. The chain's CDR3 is CASSLGVLSYNEQFF. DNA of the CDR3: TGTGCCAGCAGCTTAGGGGTCCTCTCCTACAATGAGCAGTTCTTC.

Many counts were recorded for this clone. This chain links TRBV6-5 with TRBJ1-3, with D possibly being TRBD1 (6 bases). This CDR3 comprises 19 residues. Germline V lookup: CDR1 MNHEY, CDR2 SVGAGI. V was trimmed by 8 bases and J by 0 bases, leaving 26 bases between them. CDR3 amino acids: CASFPGTRIEWGSGNTIYF. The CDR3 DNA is TGTGCCAGCTTTCCCGGGACAAGGATAGAATGGGGCTCTGGAAACACCATATATTTT.

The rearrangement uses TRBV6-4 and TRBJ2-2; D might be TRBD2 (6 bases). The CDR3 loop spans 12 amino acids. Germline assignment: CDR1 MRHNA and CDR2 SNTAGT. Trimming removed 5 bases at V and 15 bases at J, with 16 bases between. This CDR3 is CASSKGLPGMFF. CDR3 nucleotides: TGTGCCAGCAGTAAGGGACTCCCCGGGATGTTTTTT.

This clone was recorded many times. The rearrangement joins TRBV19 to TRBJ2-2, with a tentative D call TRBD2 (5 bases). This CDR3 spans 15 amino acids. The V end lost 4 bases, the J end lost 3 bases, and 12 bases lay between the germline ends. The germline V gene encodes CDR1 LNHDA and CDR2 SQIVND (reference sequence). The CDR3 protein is CASSTIARDTGELFF. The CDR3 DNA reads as TGTGCCAGTAGTACGATAGCGAGGGACACCGGGGAGCTGTTTTTT.

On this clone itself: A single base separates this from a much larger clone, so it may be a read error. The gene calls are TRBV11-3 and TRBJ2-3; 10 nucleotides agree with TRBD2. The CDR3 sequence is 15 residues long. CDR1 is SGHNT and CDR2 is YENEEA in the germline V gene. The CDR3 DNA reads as TGCGCCAGCAGCCCAGGAGCGGGAGGGATATATACGCAGTATTTT. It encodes CASSPGAGGIYTQYF.

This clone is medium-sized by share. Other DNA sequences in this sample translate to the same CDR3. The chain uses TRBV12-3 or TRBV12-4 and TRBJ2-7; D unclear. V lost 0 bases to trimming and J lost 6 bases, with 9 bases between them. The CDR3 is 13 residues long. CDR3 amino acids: CASSLAPLLEQYF. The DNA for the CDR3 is TGTGCCAGCAGTTTAGCGCCCCTCCTCGAGCAGTACTTC.

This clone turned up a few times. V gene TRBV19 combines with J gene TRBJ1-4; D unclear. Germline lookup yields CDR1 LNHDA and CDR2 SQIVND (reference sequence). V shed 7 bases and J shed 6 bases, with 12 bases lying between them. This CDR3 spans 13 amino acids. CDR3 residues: CASIPTVYEKLFF. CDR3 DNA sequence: TGTGCCAGTATCCCCACAGTGTATGAAAAACTGTTTTTT.

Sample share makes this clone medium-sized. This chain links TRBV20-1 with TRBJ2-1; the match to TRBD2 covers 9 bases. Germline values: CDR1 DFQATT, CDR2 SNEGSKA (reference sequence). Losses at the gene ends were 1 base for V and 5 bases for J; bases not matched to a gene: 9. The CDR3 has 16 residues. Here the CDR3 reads CSARGVAGDINNEQFF. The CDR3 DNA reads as TGCAGTGCTAGAGGGGTAGCGGGGGACATTAACAATGAGCAGTTCTTC.

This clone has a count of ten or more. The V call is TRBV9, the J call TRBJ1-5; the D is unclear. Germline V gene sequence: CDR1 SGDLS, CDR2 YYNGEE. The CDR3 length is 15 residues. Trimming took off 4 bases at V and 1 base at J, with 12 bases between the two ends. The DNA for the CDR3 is TGTGCCAGCAGCCTAGGAGCCGGCAGCAATCAGCCCCAGCATTTT. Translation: CASSLGAGSNQPQHF.

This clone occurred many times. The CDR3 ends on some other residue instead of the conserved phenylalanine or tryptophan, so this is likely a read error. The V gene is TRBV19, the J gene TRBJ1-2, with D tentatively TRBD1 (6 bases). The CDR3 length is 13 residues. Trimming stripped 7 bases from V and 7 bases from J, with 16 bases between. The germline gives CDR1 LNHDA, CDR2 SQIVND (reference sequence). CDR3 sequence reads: CASTTLQGRGYTL. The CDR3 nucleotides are TGTGCCAGTACCACTCTACAGGGCCGTGGCTACACCCTC.

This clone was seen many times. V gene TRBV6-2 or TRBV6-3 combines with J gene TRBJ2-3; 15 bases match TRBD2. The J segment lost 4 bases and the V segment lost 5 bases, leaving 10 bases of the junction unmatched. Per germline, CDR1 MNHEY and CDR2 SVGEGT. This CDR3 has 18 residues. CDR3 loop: CASSRTSGGAGVSDTQYF. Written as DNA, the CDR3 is TGTGCCAGCAGTCGGACTAGCGGGGGGGCGGGTGTGTCAGATACGCAGTATTTT.

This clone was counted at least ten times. CDR3 in amino acids: CAWARGTGGYSNQPQHF. CDR3 nucleotide sequence: TGTGCCTGGGCCCGGGGGACAGGGGGTTATAGCAATCAGCCCCAGCATTTT. The chain has TRBV30 and TRBJ1-5; TRBD1 agrees at 11 bases. Germline V gives CDR1 GTSNPN, CDR2 SVGIG (reference sequence). This CDR3 has 17 amino acids. V trimming: 5 bases; J trimming: 0 bases; junction bases outside the gene matches: 9.

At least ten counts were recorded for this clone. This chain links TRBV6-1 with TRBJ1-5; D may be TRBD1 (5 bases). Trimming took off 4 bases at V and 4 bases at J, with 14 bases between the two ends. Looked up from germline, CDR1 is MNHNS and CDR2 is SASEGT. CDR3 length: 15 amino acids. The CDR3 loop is CASSGDSWPNQPQHF. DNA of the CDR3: TGTGCCAGCAGTGGAGACAGCTGGCCTAATCAGCCCCAGCATTTT.

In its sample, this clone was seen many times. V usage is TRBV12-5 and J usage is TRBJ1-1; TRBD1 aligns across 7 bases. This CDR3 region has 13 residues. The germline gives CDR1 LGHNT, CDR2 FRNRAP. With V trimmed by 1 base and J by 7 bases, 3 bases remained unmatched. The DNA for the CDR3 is TGTGCTAGTGGTTTGGGACAGGGCAATGAAGCTTTCTTT. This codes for CASGLGQGNEAFF.

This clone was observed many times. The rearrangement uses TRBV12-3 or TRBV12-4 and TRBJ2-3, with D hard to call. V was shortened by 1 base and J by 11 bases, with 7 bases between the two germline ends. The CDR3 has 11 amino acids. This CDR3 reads CASSLGPQQYF. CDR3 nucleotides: TGTGCCAGCAGTTTAGGGCCACAGCAGTATTTT.

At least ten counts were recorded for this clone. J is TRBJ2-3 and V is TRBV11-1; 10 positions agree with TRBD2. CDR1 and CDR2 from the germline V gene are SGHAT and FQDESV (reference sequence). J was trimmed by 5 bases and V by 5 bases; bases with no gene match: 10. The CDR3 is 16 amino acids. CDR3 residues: CASSPNSGGAGDTQYF. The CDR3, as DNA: TGTGCCAGCAGCCCCAACAGCGGGGGGGCGGGAGATACGCAGTATTTT.

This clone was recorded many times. CDR3: CSAYRGTEAFF. As DNA, the CDR3 is TGCAGCGCCTACAGGGGCACTGAAGCTTTCTTT. The rearrangement joins TRBV29-1 to TRBJ1-1; TRBD1 matches at 7 bases. V dropped 7 bases and J dropped 4; count of bases not matched to a gene: 3. The CDR3 covers 11 residues. Germline-derived CDR1 and CDR2 are SQVTM and ANQGSEA.

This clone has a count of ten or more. The CDR3 sequence: CASSPPTGGTYNEQFF. The DNA of the CDR3 is TGTGCCAGCAGTCCCCCGACAGGGGGCACGTACAATGAGCAGTTCTTC. The chain joins TRBV27 to TRBJ2-1; 10 nucleotides agree with TRBD1. CDR1 is MNHEY and CDR2 is SMNVEV in the germline V gene (reference sequence). The CDR3 spans 16 residues. The trim removed 5 bases at V and 4 bases at J, leaving 8 bases unmatched.

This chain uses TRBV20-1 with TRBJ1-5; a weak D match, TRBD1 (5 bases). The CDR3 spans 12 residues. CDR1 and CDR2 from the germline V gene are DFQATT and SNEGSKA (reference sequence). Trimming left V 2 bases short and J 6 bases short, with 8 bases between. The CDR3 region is CSARQGGQPQHF. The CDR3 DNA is TGCAGTGCTAGACAGGGAGGTCAGCCCCAGCATTTT.

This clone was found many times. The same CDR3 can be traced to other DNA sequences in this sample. The CDR3 loop reads CASSESSAGTGSRAQYF. CDR3 nucleotides: TGCGCCAGCAGTGAGTCCTCCGCCGGGACAGGGTCGAGGGCCCAGTACTTC. This chain joins TRBV10-1 and TRBJ2-5, with TRBD1 identical over 9 bases. V lost 0 bases, J lost 9 bases, and 14 bases stayed unmatched. The CDR3 sequence is 17 residues long. Germline V gives CDR1 WNHNN, CDR2 SYGVQD (reference sequence).